Shown below are 25 T cell receptor beta chains from a single sample sequenced in a study of T cells in Graves' hyperthyroidism and ophthalmopathy. The TCR beta CDR3 regions underwent amplification using RNA transcripts as the source. Primed by the HTBI set, a first-round RT-PCR was run on the TCR CDR3. TCRdb analysed the multiplex PCR reads with MiXCR anew, one entry per CDR3 protein. This sample has about 480,000 distinct CDR3 sequences, with 13% to 15% found just once. The sample was blood. The source of these receptors is a woman aged 18 to 35 with Graves' hyperthyroidism.

Ten or more counts support this clonotype. The V and J genes are TRBV19 and TRBJ1-5, with D unresolved. The V gene's germline CDR1 is LNHDA and CDR2 SQIVND (reference sequence). This CDR3 has 13 amino acids. V was trimmed by 6 bases and J by 7 bases, leaving 13 bases between them. The CDR3: CASRAPAEQPQHF. In nucleotides, the CDR3 is TGTGCCAGTAGGGCCCCTGCGGAACAGCCCCAGCATTTT.

This clonotype was seen repeatedly, ten times or more. The J gene is TRBJ2-3, the V gene TRBV30, with 11 bases identical to TRBD2. V trimming: 1 base; J trimming: 4 bases; junction bases outside the gene matches: 1. CDR3 length: 14 residues. The germline gives CDR1 GTSNPN, CDR2 SVGIG (reference sequence). CDR3 region: CAWSGGLAADTQYF. The DNA for the CDR3 is TGTGCCTGGAGTGGGGGACTAGCGGCAGATACGCAGTATTTT.

In this sample, this clonotype turned up many times. The chain is built from TRBV6-1 and TRBJ2-3; TRBD1 aligns across 9 bases. Germline V CDR1 and CDR2: MNHNS, SASEGT. V dropped 1 base and J dropped 6; count of bases not matched to a gene: 5. The CDR3 is 15 residues long. The CDR3 DNA is TGTGCCAGCAGTGAAGGACAGGGGGTCGGTGATACGCAGTATTTT. This encodes CASSEGQGVGDTQYF.

This clonotype was seen ten or more times. The V and J genes are TRBV5-8 and TRBJ1-5; D gene ambiguous. V shed 4 bases and J shed 5 bases, with 13 bases lying between them. Germline assignment: CDR1 SGHTS and CDR2 YDEGEE. The CDR3 length is 14 residues. Here the CDR3 reads CASSPGWGDQPQHF. As DNA, the CDR3 is TGTGCCAGCAGCCCCGGTTGGGGAGATCAGCCCCAGCATTTT. The variable domain in full, completed from reference TRBV5-8 and TRBJ1-5, reads EAGVTQSPTHLIKTRGQQATLRCSPISGHTSVYWYQQALGLGLQFLLWYDEGEERNRGNFPPRFSGRQFPNYSSELNVNALELEDSALYLCASSPGWGDQPQHFGDGTRLSIL.

In this sample, this clonotype turned up many times. J is TRBJ1-1 and V is TRBV11-1, with 7 bases lining up with TRBD1. Germline CDR1 reads SGHAT; CDR2 reads FQDESV (reference sequence). This CDR3 region has 14 residues. V dropped 3 bases and J dropped 5; count of bases not matched to a gene: 6. In DNA form, the CDR3 reads TGTGCCAGCAGCTTGGAGGGGGCATGGACTGAAGCTTTCTTT. This codes for CASSLEGAWTEAFF. Based on the CDR3 plus reference TRBV11-1 and TRBJ1-1, the full variable domain is EAEVAQSPRYKITEKSQAVAFWCDPISGHATLYWYRQILGQGPELLVQFQDESVVDDSQLPKDRFSAERLKGVDSTLKIQPAELGDSAMYLCASSLEGAWTEAFFGQGTRLTVV.

This clonotype was seen at least ten times. The V and J genes are TRBV27 and TRBJ2-1; 7 bases line up with TRBD2. V gave up 5 bases and J gave up 9 bases; unmatched junction bases: 10. This CDR3 comprises 14 residues. CDR1 and CDR2 (germline): MNHEY, SMNVEV (reference sequence). CDR3 DNA sequence: TGTGCCAGCAGTATGGGACTACGGGAGATTGAGCAGTTCTTC. This gives the protein CASSMGLREIEQFF.

V and J are TRBV5-5 and TRBJ2-1; D unresolved. This CDR3 has 15 residues. From germline, CDR1 is SGHKS and CDR2 YYEKEE (reference sequence). The V gene lost 2 bases and the J gene lost 4 bases, with 13 bases spanning the gap. DNA for the CDR3: TGTGCCAGCAGCTTTCGGTACTTCTTATACAATGAGCAGTTCTTC. Translating it yields CASSFRYFLYNEQFF. Complete variable domain (other parts from reference TRBV5-5 and TRBJ2-1): DAGVTQSPTHLIKTRGQQVTLRCSPISGHKSVSWYQQVLGQGPQFIFQYYEKEERGRGNFPDRFSARQFPNYSSELNVNALLLGDSALYLCASSFRYFLYNEQFFGPGTRLTVL.

Details on this clonotype: With a much larger clone just one base away, this may be a read error. The chain has TRBV19 and TRBJ2-1; tentatively, D is TRBD2 (6 bases). Trimming shortened V by 5 bases and J by 8 bases, and 19 bases separated the two germline ends. The CDR3 runs to 15 residues. Germline CDR1 and CDR2: LNHDA and SQIVND (reference sequence). The CDR3 is CASSPFPGEDDEQFF. In DNA form, the CDR3 reads TGTGCCAGTAGTCCCTTCCCGGGAGAGGACGATGAGCAGTTCTTC.

The genes are TRBV20-1 and TRBJ2-2; 7 bases map to TRBD2. V was clipped by 2 bases and J by 4 bases; unmatched bases: 10. The CDR3 length is 16 residues. Germline lookup yields CDR1 DFQATT and CDR2 SNEGSKA (reference sequence). The CDR3 nucleotides are TGCAGTGCTAGAAGGGCGGGGCGGGAGAGCACCGGGGAGCTGTTTTTT. Its translation is CSARRAGRESTGELFF.

This clonotype showed up many times. This rearrangement joins TRBV3-1 to TRBJ1-1; the D is unclear. The V gene's germline CDR1 is LGHDT and CDR2 YNNKEL (reference sequence). Trimming removed 7 bases at V and 4 bases at J, with 13 bases between. This CDR3 contains 13 residues. In DNA, the CDR3 is TGTGCCAGCACCTACGGGGAGACCACTGAAGCTTTCTTT. It yields the protein CASTYGETTEAFF.

This clonotype was recorded at least ten times. The rearrangement links TRBV29-1 to TRBJ2-7, with D unresolved. Trimming cost V 4 bases and J 5 bases, with 9 bases left between them. Per the germline V gene, CDR1 is SQVTM and CDR2 is ANQGSEA. CDR3 length equals 11 residues. This CDR3 reads CSVALNNEQYF. The CDR3, as DNA: TGCAGCGTTGCCCTCAATAACGAGCAGTACTTC.

On this clonotype itself: Being one base from a much bigger clone, this may be a read error. As DNA, the CDR3 is TGTGCCAGCAGCCAAGCCCGGGACGGAGTATATATAGATACGCAGTATTTT. Translating it yields CASSQARDGVYIDTQYF. The chain links TRBV3-1 to TRBJ2-3; D could derive from TRBD1 or TRBD2 (5 bases each). This CDR3 is 17 amino acids long. The V and J ends lost 1 base and 5 bases respectively, with 19 bases between them. The V gene's germline CDR1 is LGHDT and CDR2 YNNKEL (reference sequence).

V is TRBV5-1 and J is TRBJ2-6; no clear D. CDR3 length equals 14 residues. Trimming took off 4 bases at V and 0 bases at J, with 5 bases between the two ends. The germline gives CDR1 SGHRS, CDR2 YFSETQ. The CDR3 sequence: CASSASSGANVLTF. CDR3 nucleotides: TGCGCCAGCAGCGCAAGCTCTGGGGCCAACGTCCTGACTTTC.

Here the CDR3 reads CATRQSGSPYEQYF. DNA for the CDR3: TGTGCCACCAGGCAGAGCGGGTCACCCTACGAGCAGTACTTC. The chain carries TRBV15 and TRBJ2-7; tentative D call: TRBD2 (6 bases). Per the germline V gene, CDR1 is LNHNV and CDR2 is YYDKDF (reference sequence). This CDR3 has 14 amino acids. The germline V and J ends were trimmed by 6 bases and 2 bases, with 14 bases remaining between them.

The V gene is TRBV11-3, the J gene TRBJ2-7, with a possible D match to TRBD2 (6 bases). The V gene's germline CDR1 is SGHNT and CDR2 YENEEA. The CDR3 has 14 residues. V lost 5 bases to trimming and J lost 1 base, with 12 bases between them. The CDR3 here is CASSTSGESYEQYF. CDR3 nucleotides: TGTGCCAGCAGCACCTCGGGGGAGTCCTACGAGCAGTACTTC.

This clonotype was observed many times. This chain uses TRBV2 with TRBJ1-5; D may be TRBD1 (5 bases). There are 14 residues in the CDR3. V lost 6 bases and J 6 bases, leaving 15 bases between the germline ends. CDR1 and CDR2 from the germline V gene are SNHLY and FYNNEI. The CDR3 region has the DNA TGTGCCAGCAGCACTACCTCAGGGTCTCAGCCCCAGCATTTT. Translated: CASSTTSGSQPQHF.

The rearrangement links TRBV7-3 to TRBJ1-1, with D maybe TRBD1 (5 bases). Germline V CDR1 and CDR2: SGHTA, FQGTGA. V was shortened by 0 bases and J by 4 bases, with 12 bases between the two germline ends. The CDR3 loop spans 15 amino acids. The CDR3 coding sequence is TGTGCCAGCAGCTTAACTGGGGGGGGGGTCACTGAAGCTTTCTTT. Its protein is CASSLTGGGVTEAFF.

This clonotype has only a few counts. The chain links TRBV20-1 to TRBJ2-4; TRBD1 matches at 8 bases. J gave up 8 bases and V 6 bases, and 12 bases lay outside the gene matches. This CDR3 is built from 14 residues. CDR1 and CDR2 from the germline V gene are DFQATT and SNEGSKA (reference sequence). The CDR3 here is CSAKETGGIDIQYF. The CDR3 DNA follows: TGCAGTGCAAAAGAAACAGGGGGGATTGACATTCAGTACTTC.

The V gene is TRBV2, the J gene TRBJ1-2; D is unresolved. The CDR3 loop spans 13 amino acids. The ends were cut back, 3 bases at V and 2 bases at J, with 7 bases in the middle. Germline-derived CDR1 and CDR2 are SNHLY and FYNNEI. CDR3 sequence (DNA): TGTGCCAGCAGTGACAGGCGAAACTATGGCTACACCTTC. Its protein product is CASSDRRNYGYTF. Full variable domain (missing parts from reference TRBV2 and TRBJ1-2): EPEVTQTPSHQVTQMGQEVILRCVPISNHLYFYWYRQILGQKVEFLVSFYNNEISEKSEIFDDQFSVERPDGSNFTLKIRSTKLEDSAMYFCASSDRRNYGYTFGSGTRLTVV.

In its sample, this clonotype was seen many times. CDR3 nucleotides: TGTGCCAGAAAGGTCACTAGCGGGAGTGGAGAGCAGTACGTC. Translated, it gives CARKVTSGSGEQYV. The rearrangement links TRBV2 to TRBJ2-7, with 11 bases that match TRBD2. The germline V gene has CDR1 SNHLY and CDR2 FYNNEI. This CDR3 contains 14 residues. Germline trimming cut 9 bases from V and 7 bases from J; bases unmatched to any gene: 11.

This rearrangement joins TRBV30 to TRBJ2-7; 7 bases line up with TRBD2. This CDR3 region has 21 residues. Trimming removed 2 bases from V and 2 bases from J; junction bases left unmatched: 27. Germline-derived CDR1 and CDR2 are GTSNPN and SVGIG (reference sequence). The CDR3 protein is CAWSPGTTSTPPDLLTYEQYF. The CDR3 nucleotides are TGTGCCTGGAGTCCCGGGACTACCAGCACTCCTCCGGACCTACTGACCTACGAGCAGTACTTC.

This clonotype was found many times. The chain links TRBV11-2 to TRBJ1-2, with a weak D call TRBD1 (5 bases). The CDR3 totals 13 residues. CDR1 is SGHAT and CDR2 is FQNNGV in the germline V gene. V lost 1 base to trimming and J lost 8 bases, with 11 bases between them. CDR3 DNA: TGTGCCAGCAGCTTAGGGGGGACGGGGGGCTACACCTTC. It encodes CASSLGGTGGYTF. Drawing the rest from reference TRBV11-2 and TRBJ1-2, the complete variable domain is EAGVAQSPRYKIIEKRQSVAFWCNPISGHATLYWYQQILGQGPKLLIQFQNNGVVDDSQLPKDRFSAERLKGVDSTLKIQPAKLEDSAVYLCASSLGGTGGYTFGSGTRLTVV.

This clonotype has a count of ten or more. The chain is built from TRBV2 and TRBJ2-5, with D unclear. Germline assignment: CDR1 SNHLY and CDR2 FYNNEI. The V gene lost 4 bases and the J gene lost 4 bases, with 10 bases spanning the gap. CDR3 length equals 13 residues. In DNA, the CDR3 is TGTGCCAGCAGTGTTCATTGGGGAGAGACCCAGTACTTC. As protein: CASSVHWGETQYF.

The chain has TRBV6-5 and TRBJ1-4; D is possibly TRBD1 (6 bases). CDR1 and CDR2 from the germline V gene are MNHEY and SVGAGI. V lost 5 bases and J 8 bases, leaving 15 bases between the germline ends. The CDR3 runs to 14 residues. The CDR3 sequence: CASSHDRKGEKLFF. The DNA for the CDR3 is TGTGCCAGCAGTCACGACAGGAAGGGGGAAAAACTGTTTTTT.

This clonotype was observed many times. The rearrangement links TRBV27 to TRBJ2-1; 7 nucleotides match TRBD2. V shed 1 base and J 0 bases; nucleotides not matched to a gene: 6. The germline gives CDR1 MNHEY, CDR2 SMNVEV (reference sequence). CDR3 length equals 17 residues. CDR3 region: CASSLWRGGVSYNEQFF. The CDR3 DNA sequence: TGTGCCAGCAGTTTATGGCGGGGAGGGGTCTCCTACAATGAGCAGTTCTTC.